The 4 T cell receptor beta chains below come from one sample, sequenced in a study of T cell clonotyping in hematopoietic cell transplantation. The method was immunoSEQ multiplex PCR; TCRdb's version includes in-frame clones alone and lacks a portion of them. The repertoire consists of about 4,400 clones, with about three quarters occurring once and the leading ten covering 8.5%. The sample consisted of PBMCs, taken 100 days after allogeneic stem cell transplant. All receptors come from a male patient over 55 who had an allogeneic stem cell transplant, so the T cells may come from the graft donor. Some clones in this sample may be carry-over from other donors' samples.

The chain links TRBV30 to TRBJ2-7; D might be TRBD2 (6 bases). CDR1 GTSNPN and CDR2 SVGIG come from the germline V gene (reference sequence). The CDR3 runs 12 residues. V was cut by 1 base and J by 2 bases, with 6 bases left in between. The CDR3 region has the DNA TGTGCCTGGAGTGGACTAGCCTACGAGCAGTACTTC. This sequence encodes CAWSGLAYEQYF.

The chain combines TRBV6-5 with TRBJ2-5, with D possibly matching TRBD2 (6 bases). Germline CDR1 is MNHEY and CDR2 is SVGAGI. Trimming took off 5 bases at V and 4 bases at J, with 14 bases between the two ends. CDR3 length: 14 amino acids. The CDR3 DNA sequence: TGTGCCAGCAGTACTGGGACTTCAAGAGAGACCCAGTACTTC. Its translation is CASSTGTSRETQYF.

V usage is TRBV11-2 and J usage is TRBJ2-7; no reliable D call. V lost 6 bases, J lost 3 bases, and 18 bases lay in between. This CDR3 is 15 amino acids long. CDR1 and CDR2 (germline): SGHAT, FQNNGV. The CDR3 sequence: CASSSSGRALYEQYF. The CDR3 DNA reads TGTGCCAGCAGTTCCTCGGGTAGAGCCCTCTACGAGCAGTACTTC.

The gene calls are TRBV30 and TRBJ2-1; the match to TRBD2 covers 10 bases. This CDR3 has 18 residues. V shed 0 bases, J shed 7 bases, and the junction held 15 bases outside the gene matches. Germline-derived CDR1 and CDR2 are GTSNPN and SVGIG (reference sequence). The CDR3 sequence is CAWSVWRVRAGGPNEQFF. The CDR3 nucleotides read TGTGCCTGGAGTGTATGGCGAGTACGAGCGGGAGGGCCTAATGAGCAGTTCTTC.